This T cell receptor beta chain was retrieved from a study of shared clonotypes between healthy human individuals. Overall study findings and caveats: It was expected that sequencing depth would affect clonotype sharing among donors. Naive subsets usually exceeded memory subsets in estimated richness.

Points on this clone: Its antigen is undetermined.

Using immunoSEQ multiplex PCR, the repertoire was profiled, and TCRdb retains in-frame clones only, with some absent. The data hold roughly 1,500,000 clones, with 95% to 99% observed a single time. The CDR3 extends over 14 amino acids. The V gene's germline CDR1 is LNHNV and CDR2 YYDKDF (reference sequence). V shed 1 base and J shed 3 bases, with 7 bases lying between them. V and J are TRBV15 and TRBJ2-1; D unclear. The sequencing sample was made of naive CD4+ T cells sorted from blood. As to subset: CD45RA+ positively selected. The source of this sequence is a man between 25 and 39 years old in good health. The CDR3 loop reads CATSRGGNYNEQFF. Here the CDR3 DNA reads TGTGCCACCAGCAGAGGGGGAAACTACAATGAGCAGTTCTTC.